These 15 T cell receptor beta chains came from one sample sequenced in a study of T cell responses to AZD1222 COVID-19 vaccine. Assay used: immunoSEQ multiplex PCR; TCRdb lists only in-frame clones, some missing. Of 250,000 to 300,000 clones in the sample, around 93% were seen once. Sequencing used peripheral blood, obtained 28 days after the second AZD1222 dose. These TCRs come from an adult who received the AZD1222 COVID-19 vaccine.

The V call is TRBV6-2 or TRBV6-3, the J call TRBJ2-2; D is unresolved. This CDR3 spans 15 amino acids. Trimming took 0 bases from V and 0 from J, leaving 5 bases between them. Germline V lookup: CDR1 MNHEY, CDR2 SVGEGT. CDR3 DNA sequence: TGTGCCAGCAGTTACTCGCTTTCGAACACCGGGGAGCTGTTTTTT. It encodes CASSYSLSNTGELFF.

V gene TRBV7-3 combines with J gene TRBJ2-7; 9 positions match TRBD1. Germline CDR1 is SGHTA and CDR2 is FQGTGA. The CDR3 has 12 residues. J gave up 5 bases and V 6 bases, and 2 bases lay outside the gene matches. CDR3 DNA sequence: TGTGCCAGCAGGGGACAGGGCGACGAGCAGTACTTC. Its translation: CASRGQGDEQYF.

The rearrangement links TRBV18 to TRBJ2-3; 8 bases are a match to TRBD1. The V and J ends lost 8 bases and 2 bases, in that order; junction bases with no gene match: 3. Germline CDR1 and CDR2: KGHSH and LQKENI. CDR3 length: 13 amino acids. CDR3 sequence reads: CASAQGDTDTQYF. The CDR3 nucleotides read TGTGCCAGCGCACAGGGGGACACAGATACGCAGTATTTT. Looking up the rest from reference TRBV18 and TRBJ2-3 gives the full variable domain: NAGVMQNPRHLVRRRGQEARLRCSPMKGHSHVYWYRQLPEEGLKFMVYLQKENIIDESGMPKERFSAEFPKEGPSILRIQQVVRGDSAAYFCASAQGDTDTQYFGPGTRLTVL.

V and J are TRBV19 and TRBJ2-3; D unclear. The CDR3 contains 15 residues. Between the trimmed V and J ends, which lost 6 bases and 6 bases, there was a span of 19 bases. CDR1 and CDR2 (germline): LNHDA, SQIVND (reference sequence). In nucleotides, the CDR3 is TGTGCCAGTAGCTCCGGACCGGGCCTCGGTGATACGCAGTATTTT. Translating gives CASSSGPGLGDTQYF.

CDR3 sequence reads: CASSYSAGGRSYEQYF. The CDR3 coding sequence is TGTGCCAGCAGTTACTCGGCCGGGGGCAGGTCCTACGAGCAGTACTTC. The rearrangement joins TRBV6-5 to TRBJ2-7; the D gene could be TRBD1 or TRBD2 (6 bases each). There are 16 residues in the CDR3. The V gene's germline CDR1 is MNHEY and CDR2 SVGAGI. Trimming cost V 0 bases and J 1 base, with 13 bases left between them.

The rearrangement joins TRBV10-1 to TRBJ1-6; D remains ambiguous. From germline, CDR1 is WNHNN and CDR2 SYGVQD (reference sequence). The CDR3 has 10 residues. V shed 4 bases and J shed 10 bases, with 2 bases lying between them. The DNA of the CDR3 is TGCGCCAGCAGTGCCTCACCCCTCCACTTT. It is translated as CASSASPLHF.

J is TRBJ2-7 and V is TRBV27; TRBD1 is a possible D gene (6 bases). V lost 0 bases and J 7 bases, leaving 10 bases between the germline ends. This CDR3 spans 13 amino acids. Germline CDR1 reads MNHEY; CDR2 reads SMNVEV (reference sequence). The CDR3 is CASSLSQGREQYF. DNA for the CDR3: TGTGCCAGCAGTTTATCCCAGGGGCGGGAGCAGTACTTC.

This chain connects TRBV4-1 to TRBJ2-2, with D uncertain. Germline lookup yields CDR1 MGHRA and CDR2 YSYEKL. V lost 0 bases and J lost 7, with 3 bases in between. CDR3 length: 12 residues. The CDR3 DNA sequence: TGCGCCAGCAGCCAAGAATACGGGGAGCTGTTTTTT. Protein product: CASSQEYGELFF.

The CDR3 region has the DNA TGCGCCAGCAGCCAAGATTTTGACAGCAAGCAGTTCTTC. It encodes CASSQDFDSKQFF. The chain links TRBV4-3 to TRBJ2-1, with D perhaps matching TRBD1 (5 bases). The CDR3 covers 13 residues. V dropped 0 bases and J dropped 11 bases, with 11 bases sitting between them. Germline assignment: CDR1 LGHNA and CDR2 YSLEER.

The chain combines TRBV5-1 with TRBJ2-2, with 7 bases that match TRBD1. The CDR3 length is 15 residues. Germline CDR1 reads SGHRS; CDR2 reads YFSETQ. The trim removed 4 bases at V and 0 bases at J, leaving 3 bases unmatched. The CDR3 DNA reads as TGCGCCAGCAGCCATGGACAGGCGAACACCGGGGAGCTGTTTTTT. Its protein is CASSHGQANTGELFF. Using reference TRBV5-1 and TRBJ2-2 for the parts outside the CDR3, the full variable domain is KAGVTQTPRYLIKTRGQQVTLSCSPISGHRSVSWYQQTPGQGLQFLFEYFSETQRNKGNFPGRFSGRQFSNSRSEMNVSTLELGDSALYLCASSHGQANTGELFFGEGSRLTVL.

With regard to this clone: At one end the junction does not follow the germline gene, possibly because of a read error. The chain recombines TRBV5-1 with TRBJ2-7, with 14 positions matching TRBD2. The length of the CDR3 is 15 residues. Germline CDR1 is SGHRS and CDR2 is YFSETQ. The CDR3 DNA reads TGTGCCAGCAGCTTGGGACTAGCGGGGGTATACGAGCAGTACTTC. Its translation is CASSLGLAGVYEQYF.

This clone was detected only once. The chain employs TRBV28 and TRBJ1-2; TRBD1 might be the D (6 bases). CDR3 length: 15 amino acids. The germline gives CDR1 MDHEN, CDR2 SYDVKM. The ends were cut back, 6 bases at V and 2 bases at J, with 16 bases in the middle. The CDR3 coding sequence is TGTGCCAGCAGCTTCTTCTTCAGGGGCAACTATGGCTACACCTTC. As protein: CASSFFFRGNYGYTF.

The chain uses TRBV28 and TRBJ2-2, with TRBD2 matching 14 bases. CDR1 MDHEN and CDR2 SYDVKM come from the germline V gene. Germline trimming cut 8 bases from V and 6 bases from J; bases unmatched to any gene: 5. This CDR3 spans 15 amino acids. DNA for the CDR3: TGTGCCAGCGGGCGGGGACTAGCGGGAGCCGGGGAGCTGTTTTTT. It is translated as CASGRGLAGAGELFF.

The V gene is TRBV19, the J gene TRBJ1-2, with D possibly matching TRBD1 (6 bases). Trimming pared 8 bases from V and 4 bases from J, leaving 20 bases between. The CDR3 totals 15 residues. Germline V lookup: CDR1 LNHDA, CDR2 SQIVND (reference sequence). CDR3 residues: CASRNRRQDSYGYTF. The CDR3 DNA reads TGTGCCAGTCGGAACAGGAGGCAGGACAGCTATGGCTACACCTTC.

The chain recombines TRBV7-2 with TRBJ2-7; no firm D call. Germline V gives CDR1 SGHTA, CDR2 FQGNSA. The CDR3 totals 12 residues. V dropped 5 bases and J dropped 7 bases, with 12 bases sitting between them. CDR3 nucleotides: TGTGCCAGCAGCGATCGATATCAGGAGCAGTACTTC. It encodes CASSDRYQEQYF.